Each of the 19 T cell receptor beta chains below was sequenced from the same sample in a study of blood T cell repertoires in COVID-19. Data came from immunoSEQ multiplex PCR; TCRdb stores just in-frame clones and leaves some out. Among about 420,000 clones listed, 70% to 90% were seen once. The sequencing input was peripheral blood. Source of these receptors: a man in his late teens or twenties with COVID-19, enrolled during active disease.

The chain links TRBV6-5 to TRBJ2-5; 12 bases align to TRBD2. V shed 4 bases, J shed 3 bases, and the junction held 6 bases outside the gene matches. Per germline, CDR1 MNHEY and CDR2 SVGAGI. This CDR3 is 16 amino acids long. CDR3 DNA: TGTGCCAGCAGTTTTACACGACTAGCGGGGGAAGAGACCCAGTACTTC. It codes for CASSFTRLAGEETQYF.

The chain employs TRBV5-4 and TRBJ1-3, with 7 bases lining up with TRBD1. CDR1 is SGHNT, CDR2 YYREEE, per germline (reference sequence). The V gene end was trimmed by 4 bases and the J gene end by 4 bases; junction bases not matched to a gene: 11. CDR3 length: 16 residues. CDR3: CASSLQGQGRGNTIYF. The CDR3 region has the DNA TGTGCCAGCAGCCTACAGGGGCAGGGGAGAGGAAACACCATATATTTT. Filled out from reference TRBV5-4 and TRBJ1-3, the complete variable domain reads ETGVTQSPTHLIKTRGQQVTLRCSSQSGHNTVSWYQQALGQGPQFIFQYYREEENGRGNFPPRFSGLQFPNYSSELNVNALELDDSALYLCASSLQGQGRGNTIYFGEGSWLTVV.

There are a few counts of this clone. Here the CDR3 DNA reads TGTGCAAGTCGCTTAGCGGGTGAGGGAAGTGAGCCCCAGCATTTT. Its protein is CASRLAGEGSEPQHF. The J gene is TRBJ1-5, the V gene TRBV12-2. TRBV12-2 is an annotated pseudogene. The CDR3 extends over 15 amino acids.

The CDR3 DNA reads TGTGCCACCAGTGACGGCCTAGCGGATCTTTACGAGCAGTACTTC. This translates into CATSDGLADLYEQYF. The V gene is TRBV24-1, the J gene TRBJ2-7; 7 bases map to TRBD2. From germline, CDR1 is KGHDR and CDR2 SFDVKD. V shed 4 bases, J shed 4 bases, and the junction held 9 bases outside the gene matches. The CDR3 has 15 amino acids.

This chain links TRBV28 with TRBJ1-3, with no clear D. There are 12 residues in the CDR3. CDR1 MDHEN and CDR2 SYDVKM come from the germline V gene. The V and J ends lost 6 bases and 2 bases respectively, with 5 bases between them. The CDR3 reads CASSGAGNTIYF. In DNA form, the CDR3 reads TGTGCCAGCAGCGGGGCTGGAAACACCATATATTTT. Variable domain in full (rest from reference TRBV28 and TRBJ1-3): DVKVTQSSRYLVKRTGEKVFLECVQDMDHENMFWYRQDPGLGLRLIYFSYDVKMKEKGDIPEGYSVSREKKERFSLILESASTNQTSMYLCASSGAGNTIYFGEGSWLTVV.

The chain employs TRBV5-6 and TRBJ1-1; 8 nucleotides agree with TRBD1. Trimming took 4 bases from V and 10 from J; bases not matched to a gene: 21. Germline CDR1 reads SGHDT; CDR2 reads YYEEEE. This CDR3 contains 17 residues. The CDR3: CASSTYRDRFRGVGAFF. CDR3 in DNA: TGTGCCAGCAGCACCTACCGGGACAGGTTTAGGGGGGTGGGAGCTTTCTTT.

The V and J genes are TRBV5-1 and TRBJ1-2, with unresolved D. Trimming left V 0 bases short and J 4 bases short, with 13 bases between. The V gene's germline CDR1 is SGHRS and CDR2 YFSETQ. This CDR3 comprises 15 residues. CDR3 protein: CASSLAVHPPYGYTF. The CDR3 DNA sequence: TGCGCCAGCAGCTTGGCGGTTCACCCGCCCTATGGCTACACCTTC.

The CDR3 loop reads CASSQDEGVFGGYTF. DNA of the CDR3: TGTGCCAGCAGCCAAGATGAGGGGGTTTTCGGTGGCTACACCTTC. The V and J genes are TRBV3-1 (or the pseudogene TRBV3-2) and TRBJ1-2; possible D gene TRBD1, 6 bases. This CDR3 is 15 amino acids long. The V gene lost 0 bases and the J gene lost 7 bases, with 15 bases spanning the gap. The germline CDR1 and CDR2 sequences are LGHDT and YNNKEL (reference sequence).

The chain recombines TRBV13 with TRBJ2-7; 8 positions agree with TRBD2. V dropped 5 bases and J dropped 6; count of bases not matched to a gene: 6. Germline V gene lookup returns CDR1 PRHDT and CDR2 FYEKMQ (reference sequence). The CDR3 is 13 amino acids. CDR3 sequence reads: CASSGPSGLEQYF. In nucleotides, the CDR3 is TGTGCCAGCAGCGGGCCTAGCGGGCTCGAGCAGTACTTC.

The chain employs TRBV5-4 and TRBJ2-7; tentatively, D is TRBD1 (6 bases). Germline-derived CDR1 and CDR2 are SGHNT and YYREEE (reference sequence). V lost 2 bases to trimming and J lost 3 bases, with 12 bases between them. The CDR3 sequence is 14 residues long. The CDR3 DNA sequence: TGTGCCAGCAGCTTAAAACAGGGTGGCTACGAGCAGTACTTC. Translation gives CASSLKQGGYEQYF.

The chain links TRBV25-1 to TRBJ2-5, with 12 nucleotides matching TRBD2. Germline CDR1 is MGHDK and CDR2 is SYGVNS. With 6 bases clipped from V and 7 bases from J, the junction kept 6 bases outside the gene matches. The length of the CDR3 is 14 residues. CDR3 DNA: TGTGCCAGCAGAGCTAGCGGGGGGGCCTGGACCCAGTACTTC. Amino acids: CASRASGGAWTQYF.

This clone was recorded a few times. The J gene is TRBJ1-5, the V gene TRBV2, with 8 bases identical to TRBD1. CDR1 is SNHLY, CDR2 FYNNEI, per germline. CDR3 size: 14 residues. With V trimmed by 4 bases and J by 6 bases, 5 bases remained unmatched. The CDR3 DNA is TGTGCCAGCAGTGGTGGACAGGGCGGTCAGCCCCAGCATTTT. It translates to CASSGGQGGQPQHF.

CDR3 in amino acids: CASSLAGGVYNEQFF. CDR3 in DNA: TGTGCCAGCAGCTTAGCGGGAGGGGTCTACAATGAGCAGTTCTTC. The V gene is TRBV5-4, the J gene TRBJ2-1; TRBD2 agrees at 10 bases. CDR1 is SGHNT, CDR2 YYREEE, per germline (reference sequence). The CDR3 sequence is 15 residues long. V shed 2 bases and J 3 bases; nucleotides not matched to a gene: 2.

This rearrangement joins TRBV5-6 to TRBJ1-2; D might be TRBD1 (6 bases). This CDR3 is 16 amino acids long. Per germline, CDR1 SGHDT and CDR2 YYEEEE. With 0 bases removed from V and 0 bases from J, the gap between germline ends came to 12 bases. The CDR3 DNA reads TGTGCCAGCAGCTTGGGCGGACAGTGGACTAACTATGGCTACACCTTC. Its translation: CASSLGGQWTNYGYTF.

The CDR3 loop reads CATTRGTGTEAFF. CDR3 sequence (DNA): TGTGCCACCACCAGAGGTACGGGGACTGAAGCTTTCTTT. The chain uses TRBV24-1 and TRBJ1-1; D gene unclear. The CDR3 extends over 13 amino acids. Germline V lookup: CDR1 KGHDR, CDR2 SFDVKD. V shed 8 bases and J shed 5 bases, with 14 bases lying between them.

The gene calls are TRBV4-1 and TRBJ1-5; unclear D gene. V lost 1 base to trimming and J lost 2 bases, with 9 bases between them. CDR3 length equals 15 residues. CDR1 is MGHRA, CDR2 YSYEKL, per germline. The CDR3 spells CASSQVAGGNQPQHF. The DNA of the CDR3 is TGCGCCAGCAGCCAAGTGGCAGGCGGCAATCAGCCCCAGCATTTT.

The chain couples TRBV7-9 to TRBJ1-6; 8 bases line up with TRBD1. The CDR3 is made up of 14 amino acids. The germline V gene encodes CDR1 SEHNR and CDR2 FQNEAQ (reference sequence). Germline trimming cut 1 base from V and 10 bases from J; bases unmatched to any gene: 3. The CDR3 coding sequence is TGTGCCAGCAGCTTAGTGACAGGGGAATCACCCCTCCACTTT. The encoded protein is CASSLVTGESPLHF.

The J gene is TRBJ2-7, the V gene TRBV10-3; D might be TRBD2 (6 bases). Looked up from germline, CDR1 is ENHRY and CDR2 is SYGVKD. The CDR3 loop spans 18 amino acids. Trimming shortened V by 0 bases and J by 2 bases, and 20 bases separated the two germline ends. The CDR3 DNA reads TGTGCCATCAGTGAGTCGGCCGCGGGATGGGGGGAACCCTACGAGCAGTACTTC. This gives the protein CAISESAAGWGEPYEQYF.

The rearrangement links TRBV4-1 to TRBJ2-2; unclear D gene. Germline V gene data show CDR1 as MGHRA and CDR2 as YSYEKL. V shed 1 base and J shed 7 bases, with 4 bases lying between them. CDR3 size: 12 residues. The DNA of the CDR3 is TGCGCCAGCAGCCAAGCTAACGGGGAGCTGTTTTTT. Translation gives CASSQANGELFF.